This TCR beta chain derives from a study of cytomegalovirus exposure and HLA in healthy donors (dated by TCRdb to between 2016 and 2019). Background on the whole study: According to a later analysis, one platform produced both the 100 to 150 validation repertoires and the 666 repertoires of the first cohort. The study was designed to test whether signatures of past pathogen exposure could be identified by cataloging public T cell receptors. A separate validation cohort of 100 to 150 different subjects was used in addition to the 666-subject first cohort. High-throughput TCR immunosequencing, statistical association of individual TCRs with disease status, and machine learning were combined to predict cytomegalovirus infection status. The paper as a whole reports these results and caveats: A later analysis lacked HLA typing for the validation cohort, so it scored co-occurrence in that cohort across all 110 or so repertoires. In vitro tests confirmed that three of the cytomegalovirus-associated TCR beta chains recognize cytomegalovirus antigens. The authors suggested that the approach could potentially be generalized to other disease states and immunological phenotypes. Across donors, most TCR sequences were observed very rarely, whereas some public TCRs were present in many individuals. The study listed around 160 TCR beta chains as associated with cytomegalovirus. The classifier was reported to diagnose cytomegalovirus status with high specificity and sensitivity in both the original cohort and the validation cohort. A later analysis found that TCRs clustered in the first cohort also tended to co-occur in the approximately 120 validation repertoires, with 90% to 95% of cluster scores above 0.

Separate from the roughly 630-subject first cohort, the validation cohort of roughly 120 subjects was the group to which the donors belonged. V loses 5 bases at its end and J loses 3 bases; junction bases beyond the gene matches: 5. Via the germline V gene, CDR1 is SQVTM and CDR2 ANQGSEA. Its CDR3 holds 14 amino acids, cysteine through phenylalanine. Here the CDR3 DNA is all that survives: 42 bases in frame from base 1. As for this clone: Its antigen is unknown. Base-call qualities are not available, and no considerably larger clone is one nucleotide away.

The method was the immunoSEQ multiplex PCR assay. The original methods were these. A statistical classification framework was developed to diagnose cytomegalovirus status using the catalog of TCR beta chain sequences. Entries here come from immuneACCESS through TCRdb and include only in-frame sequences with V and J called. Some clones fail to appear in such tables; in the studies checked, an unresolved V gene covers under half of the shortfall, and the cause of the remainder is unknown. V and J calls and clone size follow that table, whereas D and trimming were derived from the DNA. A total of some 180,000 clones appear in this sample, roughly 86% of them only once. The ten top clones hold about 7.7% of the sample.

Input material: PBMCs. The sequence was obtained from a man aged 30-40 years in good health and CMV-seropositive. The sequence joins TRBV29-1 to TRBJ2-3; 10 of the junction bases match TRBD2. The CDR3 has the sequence CSVPSGGGTDTQYF. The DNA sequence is TGCAGCGTTCCAAGCGGGGGGGGAACAGATACGCAGTATTTT.